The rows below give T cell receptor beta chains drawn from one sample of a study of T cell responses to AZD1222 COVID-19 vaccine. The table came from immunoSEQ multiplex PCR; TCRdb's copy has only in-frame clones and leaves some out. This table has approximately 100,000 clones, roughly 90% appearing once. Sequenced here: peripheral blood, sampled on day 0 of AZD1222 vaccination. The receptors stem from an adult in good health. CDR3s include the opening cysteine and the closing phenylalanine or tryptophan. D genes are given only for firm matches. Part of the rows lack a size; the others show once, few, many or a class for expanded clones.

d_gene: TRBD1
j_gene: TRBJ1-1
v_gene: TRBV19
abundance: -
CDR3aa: CASSIGEGAYTEAFF
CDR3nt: TGTGCCAGTAGTATAGGAGAGGGGGCCTATACTGAAGCTTTCTTT

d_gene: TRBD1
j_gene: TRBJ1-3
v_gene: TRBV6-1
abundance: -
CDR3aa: CASSEDRGPCTIYF
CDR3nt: TGTGCCAGCAGTGAGGACAGGGGGCCGTGCACCATATATTTT

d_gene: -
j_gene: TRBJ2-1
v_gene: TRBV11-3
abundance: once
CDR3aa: CASSFGQTYNEQFF
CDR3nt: TGTGCCAGCAGCTTCGGACAGACCTACAATGAGCAGTTCTTC

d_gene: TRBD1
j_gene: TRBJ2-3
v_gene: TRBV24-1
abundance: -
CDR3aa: CATRSRQGPDTQYF
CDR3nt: TGTGCCACCAGGAGTAGACAGGGACCAGATACGCAGTATTTT

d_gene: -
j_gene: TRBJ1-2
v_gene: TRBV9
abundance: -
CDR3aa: CASSVSRGYGYTF
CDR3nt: TGTGCCAGCAGCGTTAGTAGGGGTTATGGCTACACCTTC

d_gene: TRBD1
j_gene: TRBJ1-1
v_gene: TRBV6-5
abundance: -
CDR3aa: CASSYSTGTTEAFF
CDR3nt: TGTGCCAGCAGTTATTCGACAGGGACCACTGAAGCTTTCTTT

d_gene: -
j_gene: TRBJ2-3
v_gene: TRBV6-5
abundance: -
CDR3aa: CASRPGPGTQYF
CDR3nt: TGTGCCAGCAGGCCGGGACCGGGAACGCAGTATTTT

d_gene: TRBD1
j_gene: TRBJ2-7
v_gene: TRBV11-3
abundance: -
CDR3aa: CASSYTRWDREKSYEQYF
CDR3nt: TGTGCCAGCAGCTACACCAGATGGGACAGGGAAAAGTCCTACGAGCAGTACTTC

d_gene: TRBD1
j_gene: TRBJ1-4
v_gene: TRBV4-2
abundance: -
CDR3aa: CASSVSPGTGDEKLFF
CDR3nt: TGTGCCAGCAGCGTCAGTCCCGGGACAGGGGATGAAAAACTGTTTTTT

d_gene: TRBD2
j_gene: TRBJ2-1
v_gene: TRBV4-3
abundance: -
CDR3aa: CASSLSGGVYYNEQFF
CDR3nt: TGCGCCAGCAGCCTCAGCGGGGGGGTTTACTACAATGAGCAGTTCTTC

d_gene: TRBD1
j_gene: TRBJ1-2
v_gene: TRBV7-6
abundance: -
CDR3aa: CASSPGTAYGYTF
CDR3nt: TGTGCCAGCAGCCCCGGGACAGCATATGGCTACACCTTC

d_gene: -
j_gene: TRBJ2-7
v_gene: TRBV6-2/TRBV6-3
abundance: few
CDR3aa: CASSYPTKAVTGTPKYEQYF
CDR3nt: TGTGCCAGCAGTTACCCCACCAAGGCGGTAACCGGGACACCTAAGTACGAGCAGTACTTC

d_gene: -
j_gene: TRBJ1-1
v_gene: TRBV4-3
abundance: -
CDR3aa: CASSQEWGRKGTEAFF
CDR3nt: TGCGCCAGCAGCCAAGAATGGGGGCGCAAGGGGACTGAAGCTTTCTTT

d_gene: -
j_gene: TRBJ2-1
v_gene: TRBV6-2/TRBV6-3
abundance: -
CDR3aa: CASSYGFEQFF
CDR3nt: TGTGCCAGCAGTTATGGGTTTGAGCAGTTCTTC

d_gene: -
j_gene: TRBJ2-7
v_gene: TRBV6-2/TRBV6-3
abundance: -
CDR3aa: CASSYGTTYEQYF
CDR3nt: TGTGCCAGCAGTTACGGGACAACCTACGAGCAGTACTTC

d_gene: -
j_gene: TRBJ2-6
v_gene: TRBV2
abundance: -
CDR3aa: CASSERQFSGANVLTF
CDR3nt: TGTGCCAGCAGTGAACGCCAATTCTCTGGGGCCAACGTCCTGACTTTC

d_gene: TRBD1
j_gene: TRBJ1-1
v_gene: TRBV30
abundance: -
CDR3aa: CAWSRNRGENTEAFF
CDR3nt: TGTGCCTGGAGTCGAAACAGGGGAGAGAACACTGAAGCTTTCTTT

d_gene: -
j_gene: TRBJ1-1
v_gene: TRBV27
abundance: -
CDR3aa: CASSLGGNFEAFF
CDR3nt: TGTGCCAGCAGTTTAGGTGGGAACTTTGAAGCTTTCTTT

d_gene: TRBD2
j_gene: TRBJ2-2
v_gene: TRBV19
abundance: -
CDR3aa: CASSWDSQAGTGELFF
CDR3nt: TGTGCCAGTAGTTGGGACTCACAAGCGGGAACCGGGGAGCTGTTTTTT

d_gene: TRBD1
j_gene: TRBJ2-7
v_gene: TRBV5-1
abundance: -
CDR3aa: CASSPTGGPTYEQYF
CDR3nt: TGCGCCAGCAGTCCCACAGGGGGCCCCACCTACGAGCAGTACTTC

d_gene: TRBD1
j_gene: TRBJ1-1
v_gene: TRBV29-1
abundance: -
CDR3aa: CSVTPGQGGNTEAFF
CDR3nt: TGCAGCGTTACTCCGGGACAGGGGGGAAACACTGAAGCTTTCTTT

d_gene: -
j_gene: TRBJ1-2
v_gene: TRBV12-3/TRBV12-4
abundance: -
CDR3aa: CASSWDSNYGYTF
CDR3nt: TGTGCCAGCAGCTGGGACTCTAACTATGGCTACACCTTC